What follows is one TCR beta chain and its context. Trimming left V 6 bases short and J 2 bases short, with 13 bases between. The germline V gene encodes CDR1 MNHEY and CDR2 SMNVEV (reference sequence). The CDR3 loop spans 14 amino acids. These data come from a study of control samples from healthy donors and cancer patients. TCRdb keeps only in-frame clones here, not all; method: immunoSEQ multiplex PCR. The table includes 130,000 or so clones, roughly 89% detected once. The source material was blood. The V call is TRBV27, the J call TRBJ1-1, with D unresolved. This receptor was taken from a man aged 18 to 29 in good health. The CDR3 sequence is CASSLLGVNTEAFF. The DNA of the CDR3 is TGTGCCAGCAGCCTTCTAGGAGTAAACACTGAAGCTTTCTTT.